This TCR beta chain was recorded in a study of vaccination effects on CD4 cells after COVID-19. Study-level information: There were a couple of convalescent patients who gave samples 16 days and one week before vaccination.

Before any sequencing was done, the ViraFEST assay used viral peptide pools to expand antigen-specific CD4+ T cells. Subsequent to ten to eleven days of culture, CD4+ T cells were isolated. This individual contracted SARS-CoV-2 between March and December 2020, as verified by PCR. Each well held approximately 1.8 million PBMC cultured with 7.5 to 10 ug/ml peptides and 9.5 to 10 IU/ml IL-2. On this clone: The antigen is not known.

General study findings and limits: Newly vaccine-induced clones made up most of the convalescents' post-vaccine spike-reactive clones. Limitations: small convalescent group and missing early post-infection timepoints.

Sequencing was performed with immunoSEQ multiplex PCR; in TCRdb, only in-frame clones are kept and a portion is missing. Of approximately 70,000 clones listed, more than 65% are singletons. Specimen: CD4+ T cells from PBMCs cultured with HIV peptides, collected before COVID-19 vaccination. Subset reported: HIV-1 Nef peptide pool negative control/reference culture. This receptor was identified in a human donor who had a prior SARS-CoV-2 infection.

This chain's CDR3 is CASSFSPHRGSSYNSPLHF. In DNA, the CDR3 is TGTGCCAGCAGTTTTTCCCCCCACCGGGGGAGTTCCTATAATTCACCCCTCCACTTT. The rearrangement joins TRBV27 to TRBJ1-6; the D gene is possibly TRBD1 (5 bases). This CDR3 spans 19 amino acids. V was clipped by 3 bases and J by 1 base, with 19 bases between them. Germline assignment: CDR1 MNHEY and CDR2 SMNVEV (reference sequence).